The 20 T cell receptor beta chains given below trace back to one sample, sequenced in a study of blood T cell repertoires in COVID-19. Measured with immunoSEQ multiplex PCR; TCRdb has only the in-frame clones, and not every one. Among 110,000 or so clones, around 64% were seen once, and the ten largest hold 1.5% to 2%. Source material: peripheral blood. These receptors all stem from a woman between 35 and 50 years old with acute or convalescent COVID-19.

This chain joins TRBV3-1 (or the pseudogene TRBV3-2) and TRBJ2-1; D might be TRBD1 (5 bases). The V end was cut by 4 bases, the J end by 0 bases, with 10 bases between. The CDR3 contains 15 residues. Germline-derived CDR1 and CDR2 are LGHDT and YNNKEL (reference sequence). The CDR3 reads CASSPDSSSYNEQFF. In DNA, the CDR3 is TGTGCCAGCAGCCCTGACAGTAGCTCCTACAATGAGCAGTTCTTC.

This clone was seen only a few times. The CDR3 DNA reads as TGTGCCAGCAGCCCCGGACAGGGAAGGGGAGAGACCCAGTACTTC. Translation: CASSPGQGRGETQYF. The V and J genes are TRBV7-2 and TRBJ2-5; 8 nucleotides match TRBD1. J lost 4 bases, V lost 5 bases, and 9 bases had no gene match. Germline V gene data show CDR1 as SGHTA and CDR2 as FQGNSA. The CDR3 sequence is 15 residues long.

CDR3 coding DNA: TGTGCCAGCAGCGGAGGACTAGCGGTGACAGATACGCAGTATTTT. Its translation is CASSGGLAVTDTQYF. The chain carries TRBV9 and TRBJ2-3, with 10 positions matching TRBD2. The CDR3 length is 15 residues. The V and J ends lost 3 bases and 3 bases, in that order; junction bases with no gene match: 4. CDR1 is SGDLS, CDR2 YYNGEE, per germline. The full variable domain, its missing parts supplied by reference TRBV9 and TRBJ2-3, is DSGVTQTPKHLITATGQRVTLRCSPRSGDLSVYWYQQSLDQGLQFLIQYYNGEERAKGNILERFSAQQFPDLHSELNLSSLELGDSALYFCASSGGLAVTDTQYFGPGTRLTVL.

This clone is a singleton in its sample. The chain is built from TRBV7-7 and TRBJ2-2; 8 bases fit TRBD1. This CDR3 is 14 amino acids long. After removal of 5 bases from V and 7 bases from J, the junction contained 6 bases not matched to a gene. Germline values: CDR1 SSHAT, CDR2 FNYEAQ (reference sequence). CDR3 protein: CASSPDRGYGELFF. CDR3 in DNA: TGTGCCAGCAGCCCCGACAGGGGTTACGGGGAGCTGTTTTTT.

J is TRBJ2-5 and V is TRBV2; D may be TRBD1 (5 bases). The CDR3 loop spans 17 amino acids. Between the trimmed V and J ends, which lost 0 bases and 1 base, there was a span of 15 bases. Germline CDR1 and CDR2: SNHLY and FYNNEI. CDR3 nucleotide sequence: TGTGCCAGCAGTGAAGCGAAAGGGGCTGAAGCCCAAGAGACCCAGTACTTC. Amino acid sequence: CASSEAKGAEAQETQYF.

The V and J genes are TRBV14 and TRBJ2-5; the D gene is possibly TRBD2 (6 bases). V lost 1 base and J lost 5, with 14 bases in between. This CDR3 is 15 amino acids long. Germline lookup yields CDR1 SGHDN and CDR2 FVKESK. The CDR3 nucleotides are TGTGCCAGCAGCCAAGGTAGCTTCGGGGGTGAGACCCAGTACTTC. Its translation: CASSQGSFGGETQYF. Complete variable domain (other parts from reference TRBV14 and TRBJ2-5): EAGVTQFPSHSVIEKGQTVTLRCDPISGHDNLYWYRRVMGKEIKFLLHFVKESKQDESGMPNNRFLAERTGGTYSTLKVQPAELEDSGVYFCASSQGSFGGETQYFGPGTRLLVL.

V is TRBV5-4 and J is TRBJ2-2, with 8 bases identical to TRBD2. J lost 7 bases, V lost 2 bases, and 7 bases had no gene match. CDR3 size: 15 residues. Per the germline V gene, CDR1 is SGHNT and CDR2 is YYREEE (reference sequence). CDR3 residues: CASSFLAGGGGELFF. The CDR3 DNA reads TGTGCCAGCAGCTTTCTGGCGGGGGGCGGCGGGGAGCTGTTTTTT.

This chain connects TRBV7-9 to TRBJ2-7; 11 positions agree with TRBD2. Germline V lookup: CDR1 SEHNR, CDR2 FQNEAQ (reference sequence). Trimming removed 1 base from V and 3 bases from J; junction bases left unmatched: 8. The CDR3 totals 17 residues. The CDR3 is CASSLGGVAGGLYEQYF. The CDR3 bases are TGTGCCAGCAGCTTAGGTGGGGTAGCGGGGGGGCTCTACGAGCAGTACTTC.

CDR3 sequence: CASRRDRMYEQYF. CDR3 DNA sequence: TGTGCCAGCAGGAGGGACAGGATGTACGAGCAGTACTTC. The V and J genes are TRBV2 and TRBJ2-7; 8 nucleotides match TRBD1. This CDR3 is built from 13 residues. Germline CDR1 SNHLY, CDR2 FYNNEI. Trimming took 6 bases from V and 4 from J; bases not matched to a gene: 5.

V gene TRBV10-2 combines with J gene TRBJ2-5; perhaps TRBD1 as D (5 bases). The germline CDR1 and CDR2 sequences are WSHSY and SAAADI. Deletions cut 2 bases from V and 5 bases from J, with 9 bases between. The CDR3 length is 13 residues. The CDR3 region is CASSEQGGETQYF. CDR3 bases: TGCGCCAGCAGTGAGCAGGGTGGTGAGACCCAGTACTTC.

For this clone: Relative to the germline gene, one junction end is altered; a read error may explain this. Here the CDR3 reads CANSQDDPMASGFVSYNEQFF. For the CDR3, the DNA is TGCGCCAACAGCCAAGATGATCCGATGGCTAGCGGGTTCGTCTCCTACAATGAGCAGTTCTTC. The chain is built from TRBV4-3 and TRBJ2-1; the match to TRBD2 covers 8 bases. Looked up from germline, CDR1 is LGHNA and CDR2 is YSLEER. The CDR3 is 21 amino acids.

This clone was seen many times. The chain links TRBV11-2 to TRBJ1-2, with D unresolved. In germline, CDR1 is SGHAT, CDR2 FQNNGV. V dropped 0 bases and J dropped 0 bases, with 8 bases sitting between them. The CDR3 loop spans 15 amino acids. Here the CDR3 reads CASSLEGSTNYGYTF. CDR3 DNA: TGTGCCAGCAGCTTAGAAGGGAGCACTAACTATGGCTACACCTTC.

This clone came up a few times. The chain employs TRBV14 and TRBJ2-3; D gene ambiguous. V lost 1 base and J 3 bases, leaving 14 bases between the germline ends. CDR1 SGHDN and CDR2 FVKESK come from the germline V gene. CDR3 size: 16 residues. The CDR3 loop reads CASSQALGRVTDTQYF. The CDR3 nucleotides read TGTGCCAGCAGCCAAGCTCTAGGCAGAGTGACAGATACGCAGTATTTT. The full variable domain, in which reference TRBV14 and TRBJ2-3 provide the parts outside the CDR3, is EAGVTQFPSHSVIEKGQTVTLRCDPISGHDNLYWYRRVMGKEIKFLLHFVKESKQDESGMPNNRFLAERTGGTYSTLKVQPAELEDSGVYFCASSQALGRVTDTQYFGPGTRLTVL.

This clone came up a few times. This chain connects TRBV4-3 to TRBJ1-2; a possible D gene is TRBD1 (5 bases). CDR1 is LGHNA and CDR2 is YSLEER in the germline V gene. This CDR3 has 18 residues. Trimming shortened V by 2 bases and J by 6 bases, and 25 bases separated the two germline ends. CDR3 loop: CASSQMLYPQEGSHGYTF. The CDR3 nucleotides read TGCGCCAGCAGCCAAATGTTATACCCACAGGAGGGTTCTCATGGCTACACCTTC.

The CDR3 sequence: CASSSDRQSYEQYF. As DNA, the CDR3 is TGTGCCAGCAGTTCGGACAGACAGTCTTACGAGCAGTACTTC. J is TRBJ2-7 and V is TRBV28, with D perhaps matching TRBD1 (6 bases). The CDR3 spans 14 residues. Trimming removed 4 bases from V and 4 bases from J, with 14 bases in between. Germline V gene lookup returns CDR1 MDHEN and CDR2 SYDVKM.

This clone has only one observation. The V and J genes are TRBV30 and TRBJ2-7; 8 bases fit TRBD1. The CDR3 runs 15 residues. The germline CDR1 and CDR2 sequences are GTSNPN and SVGIG (reference sequence). Trimming removed 3 bases from V and 4 bases from J; junction bases left unmatched: 11. The CDR3, as DNA: TGTGCCTGGAGAGCAAAGGACAGGGCCAATTACGAGCAGTACTTC. Amino acid sequence: CAWRAKDRANYEQYF.

The gene calls are TRBV29-1 and TRBJ1-2, with 7 bases identical to TRBD1. The CDR3 has 14 amino acids. Germline V gene sequence: CDR1 SQVTM, CDR2 ANQGSEA. With V trimmed by 4 bases and J by 6 bases, 11 bases remained unmatched. The CDR3: CSVGSMVTGNGYTF. Here the CDR3 DNA reads TGCAGCGTTGGATCAATGGTGACAGGGAATGGCTACACCTTC.

This rearrangement joins TRBV7-3 to TRBJ2-1, with 10 bases fitting TRBD2. The CDR3 loop spans 17 amino acids. Unmatched junction bases numbered 10, after V lost 5 bases and J lost 3 bases. Germline assignment: CDR1 SGHTA and CDR2 FQGTGA. The CDR3 bases are TGTGCCAGCAGCCCTTCCGAAGCGGGGGGGAGCTACAATGAGCAGTTCTTC. Protein sequence: CASSPSEAGGSYNEQFF.

In this sample, this clone turned up a few times. The rearrangement joins TRBV21-1 to TRBJ1-1; the D call in the table, TRBD1, was not verified against the DNA. TRBV21-1 is a pseudogene segment. The CDR3 is made up of 18 amino acids. CDR3 residues: CASSKVVPDRGGSTEAFF. CDR3 sequence (DNA): TGTGCCAGCAGCAAAGTAGTCCCTGACAGGGGTGGTAGTACTGAAGCTTTCTTT.

The V and J genes are TRBV18 and TRBJ2-5; TRBD1 matches 8 bases. Germline V gene data show CDR1 as KGHSH and CDR2 as LQKENI. J lost 7 bases, V lost 8 bases, and 6 bases had no gene match. The CDR3 runs 12 residues. CDR3 DNA: TGTGCCAGCACCCAGGGGGCGGTGACCCAGTACTTC. It codes for CASTQGAVTQYF.